Listed below are T cell receptor beta chains from one sample, sequenced in a study of blood T cells in healthy people across ages. Using its own MiXCR run on the 5' RACE reads, TCRdb lists one record per CDR3 protein. Among 650,000 to 700,000 distinct CDR3 sequences listed, 52% were seen once. The material sequenced was blood. These receptors originate from a woman older than 75 in good health. Each CDR3 is given with its conserved first and last residue. Each record gives: D gene, J gene, V gene, clone size, CDR3 DNA, CDR3 protein. The D gene is left open where the match is weak. The size entry is marked missing in some rows and otherwise reads once, few, many or a size class.

D gene: NA; J gene: TRBJ2-1; V gene: TRBV7-2; clone size: NA; CDR3 DNA: TGTGCCAGCAGCTTCACCGGCCGGGACGGGCAGTTCTTC; CDR3 protein: CASSFTGRDGQFF
D gene: NA; J gene: TRBJ2-7; V gene: TRBV28; clone size: many; CDR3 DNA: TGTGCCAGCAGTTTATTCCGCCCCGGGGCTGTAAACGAGCAGTACTTC; CDR3 protein: CASSLFRPGAVNEQYF
D gene: NA; J gene: TRBJ1-6; V gene: TRBV2; clone size: many; CDR3 DNA: TGTGCCAGCAGTGAAATTATAGGCGGCTCCTATAATTCACCCCTCCACTTT; CDR3 protein: CASSEIIGGSYNSPLHF
D gene: NA; J gene: TRBJ2-1; V gene: TRBV2; clone size: many; CDR3 DNA: TGTGCCAGCAGTGAAGTCCGGGGATCAATGGGGAATGAGCAGTTCTTC; CDR3 protein: CASSEVRGSMGNEQFF
D gene: NA; J gene: TRBJ2-5; V gene: TRBV2; clone size: NA; CDR3 DNA: TGTGCCAGCAGAAGGACCGAACAAGCGGGAGAGACCCAGTACTTC; CDR3 protein: CASRRTEQAGETQYF
D gene: TRBD2; J gene: TRBJ2-7; V gene: TRBV5-1; clone size: few; CDR3 DNA: TGCGCCAGCAGCTTAACTAGCGTCTCCTACGAGCAGTACTTC; CDR3 protein: CASSLTSVSYEQYF
D gene: NA; J gene: TRBJ2-3; V gene: TRBV11-2; clone size: NA; CDR3 DNA: TGTGCCAGCAGCCGAAAGTCGGCCCCAACAGATACGCAGTATTTT; CDR3 protein: CASSRKSAPTDTQYF
D gene: TRBD1; J gene: TRBJ2-5; V gene: TRBV19; clone size: NA; CDR3 DNA: TGTGCCAGTAGTTCCGGAGGACAGGGCGAGACCCAGTACTTC; CDR3 protein: CASSSGGQGETQYF
D gene: TRBD2; J gene: TRBJ2-5; V gene: TRBV12-3/TRBV12-4; clone size: NA; CDR3 DNA: TGTGCCAGCAGGGTAGCGGGAGCTCAAGAGACCCAGTACTTC; CDR3 protein: CASRVAGAQETQYF
D gene: NA; J gene: TRBJ1-1; V gene: TRBV4-1; clone size: NA; CDR3 DNA: TGCGCCAGCAGCCAAGGGGGCCGGGCTGAAGCTTTCTTT; CDR3 protein: CASSQGGRAEAFF
D gene: NA; J gene: TRBJ1-2; V gene: TRBV10-2; clone size: NA; CDR3 DNA: TGCGCCAGCAGTGATATCCAGGCGGGCTTCTTTGGCTACACCTTC; CDR3 protein: CASSDIQAGFFGYTF
D gene: NA; J gene: TRBJ2-1; V gene: TRBV20-1; clone size: NA; CDR3 DNA: TGCAGTGCTGCCCGGGGGCTTCGCCCTAATGAGCAGTTCTTC; CDR3 protein: CSAARGLRPNEQFF
D gene: TRBD2; J gene: TRBJ2-5; V gene: TRBV7-2; clone size: NA; CDR3 DNA: TGTGCCAGCAGTAGGACTAGCGGCAAAGAGACCCAGTACTTC; CDR3 protein: CASSRTSGKETQYF
D gene: NA; J gene: TRBJ2-5; V gene: TRBV4-1; clone size: NA; CDR3 DNA: TGCGCCAGCAGCCAGATCGGGAAGCCCCTAGGGGAGACCCAGTACTTC; CDR3 protein: CASSQIGKPLGETQYF
D gene: NA; J gene: TRBJ2-3; V gene: TRBV4-2; clone size: many; CDR3 DNA: TGTGCCAGCAGCCAAGCTAGCGTAGGCACAGATACGCAGTATTTT; CDR3 protein: CASSQASVGTDTQYF
D gene: NA; J gene: TRBJ2-3; V gene: TRBV3-1; clone size: many; CDR3 DNA: TGTGCCAGCAGCCTCCAGGTGCCTAGCACAGATACGCAGTATTTT; CDR3 protein: CASSLQVPSTDTQYF
D gene: NA; J gene: TRBJ2-5; V gene: TRBV7-2; clone size: few; CDR3 DNA: TGTGCCAGCAGCTTAACCGGGGGGCGCAATGAGCAGTACTTC; CDR3 protein: CASSLTGGRNEQYF
D gene: NA; J gene: TRBJ2-1; V gene: TRBV25-1; clone size: NA; CDR3 DNA: TGTGCCAGCAGTTTTCCGGACCATGCCTACAATGAGCAGTTCTTC; CDR3 protein: CASSFPDHAYNEQFF
D gene: NA; J gene: TRBJ2-7; V gene: TRBV7-2; clone size: NA; CDR3 DNA: TGTGCCAGCAGCGCTTTCGAGGGGTCTCAGTACTTC; CDR3 protein: CASSAFEGSQYF
D gene: NA; J gene: TRBJ2-7; V gene: TRBV6-2/TRBV6-3; clone size: NA; CDR3 DNA: TGTGCCAGCAGTTACAGGGGGGCCCACGAGCAGTACTTC; CDR3 protein: CASSYRGAHEQYF
D gene: NA; J gene: TRBJ2-3; V gene: TRBV5-1; clone size: many; CDR3 DNA: TGCGCCAGCAGCTTGAACGGCCTCGACACAGATACGCAGTATTTT; CDR3 protein: CASSLNGLDTDTQYF
D gene: NA; J gene: TRBJ1-5; V gene: TRBV27; clone size: NA; CDR3 DNA: TGTGCCAGCAGTTTCGGAGGCAATCGGCCCCAGCATTTT; CDR3 protein: CASSFGGNRPQHF
D gene: NA; J gene: TRBJ2-4; V gene: TRBV20-1; clone size: once; CDR3 DNA: TGCAGTGCTGTTATCGGACTAGCCAAAAACATTCAGTACTTC; CDR3 protein: CSAVIGLAKNIQYF
D gene: TRBD2; J gene: TRBJ2-3; V gene: TRBV15; clone size: NA; CDR3 DNA: TGTGCCACCAGCAGAGATTATAGCGGGGACACAGATACGCAGTATTTT; CDR3 protein: CATSRDYSGDTDTQYF
D gene: TRBD2; J gene: TRBJ2-1; V gene: TRBV11-3; clone size: once; CDR3 DNA: TGTGCCAGCAGCTTTAGTACGGGTAGCGGGGGGGCCGGTAAAAAGCAGTTCTTC; CDR3 protein: CASSFSTGSGGAGKKQFF
D gene: TRBD2; J gene: TRBJ2-7; V gene: TRBV20-1; clone size: NA; CDR3 DNA: TGCAGTGCCAAGGGACTAGCGGGGCGATACGAGCAGTACTTC; CDR3 protein: CSAKGLAGRYEQYF
D gene: NA; J gene: TRBJ2-7; V gene: TRBV20-1; clone size: NA; CDR3 DNA: TGCAGTGCTGCGCCCCAGTACAATGAGCAGTACTTC; CDR3 protein: CSAAPQYNEQYF
D gene: NA; J gene: TRBJ2-7; V gene: TRBV7-2; clone size: few; CDR3 DNA: TGTGCCAGCAGCTTAGTGGCAGGGTTAAGCTACGAGCAGTACTTC; CDR3 protein: CASSLVAGLSYEQYF
D gene: TRBD2; J gene: TRBJ2-7; V gene: TRBV27; clone size: NA; CDR3 DNA: TGTGCCAGCAGTTCCGGACTAGTAAACTACAATGAGCAGTACTTC; CDR3 protein: CASSSGLVNYNEQYF
D gene: NA; J gene: TRBJ2-1; V gene: TRBV12-3/TRBV12-4; clone size: NA; CDR3 DNA: TGTGCCAGCAGTGGAGCCGGACTAAGTAAGCAGTTCTTC; CDR3 protein: CASSGAGLSKQFF
D gene: NA; J gene: TRBJ1-6; V gene: TRBV28; clone size: NA; CDR3 DNA: TGTGCCAGCAGTGTATGGCCGAATTCACCCCTCCACTTT; CDR3 protein: CASSVWPNSPLHF
D gene: TRBD1; J gene: TRBJ1-1; V gene: TRBV29-1; clone size: NA; CDR3 DNA: TGCAGCGTCAGGGGGGTGAACACTGAAGCTTTCTTT; CDR3 protein: CSVRGVNTEAFF